This T cell receptor beta chain was retrieved from a study of shared clonotypes between healthy human individuals. Findings and limits, study-wide: Rarefaction exposed incomplete sorted-subset sequencing despite large depth.

The CDR3 extends over 13 amino acids. CDR1 and CDR2 (germline): SGHRS, YFSETQ. Between the trimmed V and J ends, which lost 2 bases and 6 bases, there was a span of 10 bases. Worth noting for this clone: Its antigen is unidentified.

Here immunoSEQ multiplex PCR was the method, and the copy in TCRdb shows in-frame clones only, minus some. The profile covers more than 400,000 clones, with about 96% appearing a single time and nearly 0.065% taken by the ten largest. This TCR was sampled from a woman in her 30s in good health. The rearrangement joins TRBV5-1 to TRBJ2-3; perhaps TRBD1 as D (5 bases). Sequences were obtained from naive CD4+ T cells sorted from blood. Specified subset: CD45RA+ positively selected. In DNA, the CDR3 is TGCGCCAGCAGCTTAATAGGGGCGGATACGCAGTATTTT. As protein: CASSLIGADTQYF. The full variable domain, completed using reference TRBV5-1 and TRBJ2-3, is KAGVTQTPRYLIKTRGQQVTLSCSPISGHRSVSWYQQTPGQGLQFLFEYFSETQRNKGNFPGRFSGRQFSNSRSEMNVSTLELGDSALYLCASSLIGADTQYFGPGTRLTVL.